Sequencing of this TCR beta chain was carried out in a study of T cell responses to AZD1222 COVID-19 vaccine. Whole-study findings and limits: Donors were largely white British and mainly female; clonal diversity was possibly underestimated. Two AZD1222 administrations were followed by greater Spike-specific TCR breadth and depth. No day 14 peak samples; only post-peak repertoires were characterized. Reportedly, nearly half the spike-specific TCRs target unmutated variant regions.

In the case of this clone: Its antigen is currently unknown.

Libraries were prepared by immunoSEQ multiplex PCR; TCRdb keeps only in-frame clonotypes and omits some of them. This sample has more than 150,000 clones, with around 92% found just once. Germline V gene sequence: CDR1 MNHEY, CDR2 SVGAGI. This CDR3 region has 13 residues. V lost 6 bases to trimming and J lost 6 bases, with 13 bases between them. This chain links TRBV6-5 with TRBJ2-3; a weak D match, TRBD2 (6 bases). This clonotype was sampled from an adult in good health. The sequencing here drew on peripheral blood, taken on day 0 of AZD1222 vaccination. For the CDR3, the DNA is TGTGCCAGCAGGCCCGGGACTGTTGATACGCAGTATTTT. Its translation is CASRPGTVDTQYF.